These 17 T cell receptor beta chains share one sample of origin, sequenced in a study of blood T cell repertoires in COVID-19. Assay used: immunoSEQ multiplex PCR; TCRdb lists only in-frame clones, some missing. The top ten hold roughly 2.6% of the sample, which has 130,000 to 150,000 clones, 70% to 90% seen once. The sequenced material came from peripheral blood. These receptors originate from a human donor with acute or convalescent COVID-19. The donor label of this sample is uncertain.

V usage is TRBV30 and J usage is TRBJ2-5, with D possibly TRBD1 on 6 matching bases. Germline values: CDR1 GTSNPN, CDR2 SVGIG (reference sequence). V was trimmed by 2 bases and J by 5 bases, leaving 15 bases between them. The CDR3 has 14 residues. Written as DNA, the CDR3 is TGTGCCTGGAGTCCGGGCCTCACAGGGGAGACCCAGTACTTC. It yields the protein CAWSPGLTGETQYF. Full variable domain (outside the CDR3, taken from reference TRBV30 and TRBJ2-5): SQTIHQWPATLVQPVGSPLSLECTVEGTSNPNLYWYRQAAGRGLQLLFYSVGIGQISSEVPQNLSASRPQDRQFILSSKKLLLSDSGFYLCAWSPGLTGETQYFGPGTRLLVL.

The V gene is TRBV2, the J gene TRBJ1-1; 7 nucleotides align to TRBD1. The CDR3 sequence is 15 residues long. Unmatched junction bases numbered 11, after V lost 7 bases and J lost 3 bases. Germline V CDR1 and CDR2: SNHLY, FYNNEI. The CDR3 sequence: CASTPAGTVYTEAFF. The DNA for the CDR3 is TGTGCCAGCACCCCTGCCGGGACAGTGTACACTGAAGCTTTCTTT.

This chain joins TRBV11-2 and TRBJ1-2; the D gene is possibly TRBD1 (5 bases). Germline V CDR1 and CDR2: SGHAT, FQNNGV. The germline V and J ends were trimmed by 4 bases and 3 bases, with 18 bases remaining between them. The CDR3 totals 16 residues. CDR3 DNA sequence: TGTGCCAGCAGCTCGCTCGCAGGGTTTTATTACTATGGCTACACCTTC. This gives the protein CASSSLAGFYYYGYTF. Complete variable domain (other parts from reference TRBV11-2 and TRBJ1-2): EAGVAQSPRYKIIEKRQSVAFWCNPISGHATLYWYQQILGQGPKLLIQFQNNGVVDDSQLPKDRFSAERLKGVDSTLKIQPAKLEDSAVYLCASSSLAGFYYYGYTFGSGTRLTVV.

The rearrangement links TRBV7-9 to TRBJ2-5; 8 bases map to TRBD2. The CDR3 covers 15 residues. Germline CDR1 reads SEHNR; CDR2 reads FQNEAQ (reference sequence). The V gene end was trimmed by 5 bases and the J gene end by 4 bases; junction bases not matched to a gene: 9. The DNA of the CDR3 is TGTGCCAGCAGCCCCTGGCGGGGGGACGGAGAGACCCAGTACTTC. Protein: CASSPWRGDGETQYF. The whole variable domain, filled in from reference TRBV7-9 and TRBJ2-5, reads DTGVSQNPRHKITKRGQNVTFRCDPISEHNRLYWYRQTLGQGPEFLTYFQNEAQLEKSRLLSDRFSAERPKGSFSTLEIQRTEQGDSAMYLCASSPWRGDGETQYFGPGTRLLVL.

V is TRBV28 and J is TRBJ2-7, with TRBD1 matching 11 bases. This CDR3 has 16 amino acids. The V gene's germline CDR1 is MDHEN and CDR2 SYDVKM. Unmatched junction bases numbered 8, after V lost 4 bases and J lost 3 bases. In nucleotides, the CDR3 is TGTGCCAGCAGTTCACCTCGGGGACAGGGGGGCTACGAGCAGTACTTC. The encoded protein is CASSSPRGQGGYEQYF.

This chain's CDR3 is CASSVGTYTGELFF. CDR3 DNA sequence: TGTGCCAGCAGTGTCGGGACATACACCGGGGAGCTGTTTTTT. The chain employs TRBV27 and TRBJ2-2; perhaps TRBD1 as D (6 bases). V was clipped by 5 bases and J by 3 bases, with 10 bases between them. The length of the CDR3 is 14 residues. Germline CDR1 is MNHEY and CDR2 is SMNVEV (reference sequence).

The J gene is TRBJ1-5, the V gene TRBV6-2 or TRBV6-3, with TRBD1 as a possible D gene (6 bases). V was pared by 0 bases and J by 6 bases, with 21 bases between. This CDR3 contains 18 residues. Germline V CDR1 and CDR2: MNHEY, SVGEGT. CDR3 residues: CASSYSFRSAVGGQPQHF. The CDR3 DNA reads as TGTGCCAGCAGTTACTCGTTTCGCTCAGCCGTAGGGGGTCAGCCCCAGCATTTT.

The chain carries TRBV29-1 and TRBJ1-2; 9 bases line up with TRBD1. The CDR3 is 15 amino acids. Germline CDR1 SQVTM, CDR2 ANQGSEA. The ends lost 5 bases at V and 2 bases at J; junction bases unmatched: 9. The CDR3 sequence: CSVYESGQGNYGYTF. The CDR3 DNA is TGCAGCGTTTACGAAAGCGGACAGGGGAACTATGGCTACACCTTC.

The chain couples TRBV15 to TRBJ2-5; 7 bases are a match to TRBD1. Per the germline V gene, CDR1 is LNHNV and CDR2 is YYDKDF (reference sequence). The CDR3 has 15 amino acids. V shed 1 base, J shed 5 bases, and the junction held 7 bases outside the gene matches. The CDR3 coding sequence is TGTGCCACCAGCAGAGCGCAGGGGGAATGGGAGACCCAGTACTTC. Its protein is CATSRAQGEWETQYF. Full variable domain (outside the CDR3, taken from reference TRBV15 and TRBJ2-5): DAMVIQNPRYQVTQFGKPVTLSCSQTLNHNVMYWYQQKSSQAPKLLFHYYDKDFNNEADTPDNFQSRRPNTSFCFLDIRSPGLGDTAMYLCATSRAQGEWETQYFGPGTRLLVL.

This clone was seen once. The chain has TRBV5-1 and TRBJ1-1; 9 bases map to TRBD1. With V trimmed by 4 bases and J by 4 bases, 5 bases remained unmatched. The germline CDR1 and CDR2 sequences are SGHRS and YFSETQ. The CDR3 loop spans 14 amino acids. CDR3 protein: CASSGGQGGTEAFF. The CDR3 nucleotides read TGCGCCAGCAGCGGGGGACAGGGCGGCACTGAAGCTTTCTTT.

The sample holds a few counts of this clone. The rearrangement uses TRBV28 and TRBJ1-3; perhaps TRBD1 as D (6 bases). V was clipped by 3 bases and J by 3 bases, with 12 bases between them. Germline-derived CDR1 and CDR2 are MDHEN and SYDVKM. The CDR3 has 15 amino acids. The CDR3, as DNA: TGTGCCAGCAGTTTGGACAGCGGACTTGGAAACACCATATATTTT. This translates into CASSLDSGLGNTIYF.

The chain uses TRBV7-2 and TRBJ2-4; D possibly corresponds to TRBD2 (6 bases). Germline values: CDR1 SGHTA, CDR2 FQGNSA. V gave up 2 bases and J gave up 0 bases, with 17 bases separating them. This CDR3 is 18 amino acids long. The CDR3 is CASSLLLTGGRAKNIQYF. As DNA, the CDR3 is TGTGCCAGCAGCTTATTACTCACAGGAGGGCGAGCCAAAAACATTCAGTACTTC.

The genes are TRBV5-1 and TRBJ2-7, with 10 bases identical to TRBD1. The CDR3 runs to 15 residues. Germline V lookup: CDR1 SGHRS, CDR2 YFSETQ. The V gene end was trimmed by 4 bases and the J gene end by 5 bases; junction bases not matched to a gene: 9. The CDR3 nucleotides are TGCGCCAGCAGCACCTCCGGACAGGGGGGCGACGAGCAGTACTTC. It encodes CASSTSGQGGDEQYF.

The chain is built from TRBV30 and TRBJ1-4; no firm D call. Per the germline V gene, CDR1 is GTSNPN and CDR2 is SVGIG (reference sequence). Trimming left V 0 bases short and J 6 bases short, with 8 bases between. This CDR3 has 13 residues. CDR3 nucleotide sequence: TGTGCCTGGAGTGTACTCCAAGATGAAAAACTGTTTTTT. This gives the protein CAWSVLQDEKLFF.

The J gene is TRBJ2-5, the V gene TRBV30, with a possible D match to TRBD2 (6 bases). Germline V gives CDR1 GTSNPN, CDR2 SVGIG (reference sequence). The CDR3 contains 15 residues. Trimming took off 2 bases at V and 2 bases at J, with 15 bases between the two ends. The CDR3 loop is CAWSSAGSYQETQYF. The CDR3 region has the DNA TGTGCCTGGAGTTCTGCGGGATCCTATCAAGAGACCCAGTACTTC. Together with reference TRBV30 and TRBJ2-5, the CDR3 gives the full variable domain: SQTIHQWPATLVQPVGSPLSLECTVEGTSNPNLYWYRQAAGRGLQLLFYSVGIGQISSEVPQNLSASRPQDRQFILSSKKLLLSDSGFYLCAWSSAGSYQETQYFGPGTRLLVL.

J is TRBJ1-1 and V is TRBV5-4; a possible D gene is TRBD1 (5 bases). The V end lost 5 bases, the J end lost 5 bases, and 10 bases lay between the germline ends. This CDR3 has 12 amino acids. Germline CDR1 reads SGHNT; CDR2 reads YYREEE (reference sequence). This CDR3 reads CASRGGGTEAFF. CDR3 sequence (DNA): TGTGCCAGCAGGGGGGGAGGTACTGAAGCTTTCTTT.

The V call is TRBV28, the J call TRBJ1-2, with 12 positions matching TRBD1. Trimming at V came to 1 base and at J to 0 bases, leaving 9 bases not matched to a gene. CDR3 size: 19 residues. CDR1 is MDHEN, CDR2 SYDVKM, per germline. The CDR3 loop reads CASSLLGTGGFGANYGYTF. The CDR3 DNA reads TGTGCCAGCAGTTTATTGGGGACAGGGGGCTTCGGGGCTAACTATGGCTACACCTTC.